One and the same sample provided the 2 T cell receptor beta chains below, sequenced in a study of T cell responses to AZD1222 COVID-19 vaccine. Repertoires were generated with immunoSEQ multiplex PCR, while TCRdb's copy carries only in-frame clones and drops some. The repertoire holds some 170,000 clones, with about 88% as singletons. The material sequenced was peripheral blood, taken on day 0 of AZD1222 vaccination. These receptor sequences come from an adult in good health.

The V call is TRBV3-1 (or the pseudogene TRBV3-2), the J call TRBJ2-2; no clear D gene. Germline V gives CDR1 LGHDT, CDR2 YNNKEL (reference sequence). Deletions cut 2 bases from V and 3 bases from J, with 7 bases between. The CDR3 contains 14 residues. CDR3 loop: CASSQRSHTGELFF. The CDR3 region has the DNA TGTGCCAGCAGCCAAAGATCCCACACCGGGGAGCTGTTTTTT.

V usage is TRBV6-6 and J usage is TRBJ1-2; D may be TRBD1 (6 bases). Germline CDR1 reads MNHNY; CDR2 reads SVGAGI (reference sequence). The CDR3 loop spans 13 amino acids. Trimming cost V 7 bases and J 8 bases, with 17 bases left between them. CDR3 bases: TGTGCCAGCACATCCTCGGACAGAGGAGGCTACACCTTC. Amino acid sequence: CASTSSDRGGYTF.